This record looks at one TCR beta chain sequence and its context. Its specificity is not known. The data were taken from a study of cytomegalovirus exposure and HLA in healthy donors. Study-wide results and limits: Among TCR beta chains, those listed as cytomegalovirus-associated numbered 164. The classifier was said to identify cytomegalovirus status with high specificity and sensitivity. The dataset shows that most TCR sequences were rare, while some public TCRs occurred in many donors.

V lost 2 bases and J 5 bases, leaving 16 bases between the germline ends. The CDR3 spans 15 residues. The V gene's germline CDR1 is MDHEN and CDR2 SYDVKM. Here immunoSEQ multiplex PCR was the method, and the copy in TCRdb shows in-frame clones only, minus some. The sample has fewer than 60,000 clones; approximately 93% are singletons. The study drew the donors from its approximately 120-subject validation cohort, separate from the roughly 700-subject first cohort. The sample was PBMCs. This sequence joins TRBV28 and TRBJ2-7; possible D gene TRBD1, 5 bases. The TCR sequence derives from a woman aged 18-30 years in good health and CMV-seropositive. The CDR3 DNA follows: TGTGCCAGCAGTTTAATAGCCCGACAGTTCGACGAGCAGTACTTC. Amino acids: CASSLIARQFDEQYF.